These 29 T cell receptor beta chains were sequenced from one sample in a study of T-cell reconstitution after alpha-beta-depleted transplantation in children. Preparation of the TCRbeta library involved a method that used unique molecular identifiers. TCRdb called the PCR reads again in MiXCR, with one record for every CDR3 protein. The sample records more than 200,000 distinct CDR3 sequences, approximately 19% being singletons. The source material was PBMCs, mostly from graft donor cells, sampled 360 days after TCRalphabeta/CD19-depleted stem cell transplant. All receptors derive from a male patient aged 2-10 years who had a stem cell transplant for acute lymphoblastic leukemia, so the T cells may come from the graft donor.

This clonotype appeared many times. This sequence joins TRBV12-3 or TRBV12-4 and TRBJ2-3; no firm D call. The CDR3 runs to 13 residues. The V end was cut by 7 bases, the J end by 0 bases, with 8 bases between. CDR3 sequence reads: CASKVTSTDTQYF. CDR3 nucleotides: TGTGCCAGCAAGGTCACTAGCACAGATACGCAGTATTTT.

This clonotype showed up many times. The chain recombines TRBV24-1 with TRBJ2-5, with unresolved D. This CDR3 is built from 12 residues. Germline V gene sequence: CDR1 KGHDR, CDR2 SFDVKD. V was trimmed by 0 bases and J by 5 bases, leaving 3 bases between them. CDR3 sequence: CATSDLKETQYF. The CDR3 coding sequence is TGTGCCACCAGTGATTTGAAGGAGACCCAGTACTTC.

This clonotype was seen more than once but under ten times. Here the CDR3 reads CASSSPDRVGQFF. CDR3 DNA: TGTGCCAGCAGCTCTCCGGACAGGGTTGGTCAGTTCTTC. The V gene is TRBV7-8, the J gene TRBJ2-1, with 8 positions matching TRBD1. With 4 bases clipped from V and 13 bases from J, the junction kept 9 bases outside the gene matches. CDR3 length: 13 residues. CDR1 is SGHVS, CDR2 FQNEAQ, per germline.

The genes are TRBV10-2 and TRBJ2-1, with a weak D call TRBD1 (6 bases). V lost 4 bases and J 6 bases, leaving 22 bases between the germline ends. The CDR3 spans 17 residues. Germline CDR1 WSHSY, CDR2 SAAADI. The CDR3 DNA is TGCGCCAGCAGTGGTTCGTCCCAAAACAGGGTGTCCAATGAGCAGTTCTTC. Encoded protein: CASSGSSQNRVSNEQFF.

This rearrangement joins TRBV7-2 to TRBJ1-2; D ambiguous. Per germline, CDR1 SGHTA and CDR2 FQGNSA. V was cut by 3 bases and J by 0 bases, with 11 bases left in between. The CDR3 runs 15 residues. CDR3 amino acids: CASSFGRESNYGYTF. CDR3 bases: TGTGCCAGCAGCTTCGGGCGGGAATCTAACTATGGCTACACCTTC.

In its sample, this clonotype was seen many times. This chain uses TRBV10-1 with TRBJ2-7, with 9 bases aligning to TRBD2. Germline CDR1 is WNHNN and CDR2 is SYGVQD (reference sequence). The CDR3 has 13 amino acids. V was clipped by 10 bases and J by 5 bases; unmatched bases: 9. The CDR3, as DNA: TGCGCCACCGACGGGACTAGCTTTAACGAGCAGTACTTC. As protein: CATDGTSFNEQYF.

This clonotype was detected ten times or more. The chain combines TRBV29-1 with TRBJ2-2; 7 bases match TRBD2. This CDR3 has 14 residues. V dropped 7 bases and J dropped 4; count of bases not matched to a gene: 9. CDR1 is SQVTM, CDR2 ANQGSEA, per germline. The CDR3 region is CSASASGVTGELFF. In DNA, the CDR3 is TGCAGCGCTAGTGCTAGCGGCGTCACCGGGGAGCTGTTTTTT.

On this clonotype itself: One junction end disagrees with the germline gene, perhaps due to a read error. This chain connects TRBV7-2 to TRBJ2-7, with TRBD2 matching over 8 bases. Germline lookup yields CDR1 SGHTA and CDR2 FQGNSA. The CDR3 sequence is 16 residues long. In nucleotides, the CDR3 is TGTGCCAGCAGCCTAGCCGCGGCGGGGGGTCTCTACGAGCAGTACTTC. Translated: CASSLAAAGGLYEQYF.

Many counts were recorded for this clonotype. In DNA, the CDR3 is TGTGCCATTAGGGGGATTCTCGATACCTGGGGGCAGTTCTTC. Protein product: CAIRGILDTWGQFF. The rearrangement uses TRBV7-9 and TRBJ2-1; a weak D match, TRBD1 (6 bases). The germline gives CDR1 SEHNR, CDR2 FQNEAQ (reference sequence). V was cut by 10 bases and J by 12 bases, with 25 bases left in between. The CDR3 covers 14 residues.

This clonotype was found a few times. The chain uses TRBV4-2 and TRBJ1-2; D gene unclear. The CDR3 contains 14 residues. Deletions cut 0 bases from V and 7 bases from J, with 12 bases between. Looked up from germline, CDR1 is LGHNA and CDR2 is YNFKEQ. The CDR3 nucleotides read TGTGCCAGCAGCCAAGAGCTAACTACCCCTGGCTACACCTTC. Translating gives CASSQELTTPGYTF.

This clonotype was seen at least ten times. The rearrangement links TRBV5-6 to TRBJ1-4, with TRBD1 matching over 9 bases. The V gene's germline CDR1 is SGHDT and CDR2 YYEEEE. This CDR3 has 15 residues. V shed 4 bases and J 8 bases; nucleotides not matched to a gene: 9. The CDR3 DNA reads TGTGCCAGCAGCGTGCCGGGACAGGGACACGAAAAACTGTTTTTT. This gives the protein CASSVPGQGHEKLFF.

CDR3 residues: CAITSRRDSYEQYF. Written as DNA, the CDR3 is TGTGCCATCACCTCTCGGCGGGACTCCTACGAGCAGTACTTC. V and J are TRBV10-3 and TRBJ2-7, with D perhaps TRBD2 (6 bases). V dropped 7 bases and J dropped 0 bases, with 13 bases sitting between them. Germline CDR1 ENHRY, CDR2 SYGVKD. This CDR3 region has 14 residues.

CDR3 loop: CASSSARGDTQYF. The CDR3 region has the DNA TGCGCCAGCAGCTCGGCTAGGGGGGATACGCAGTATTTT. The V gene is TRBV5-1, the J gene TRBJ2-3; a weak D match, TRBD1 (6 bases). V was trimmed by 3 bases and J by 6 bases, leaving 11 bases between them. The germline CDR1 and CDR2 sequences are SGHRS and YFSETQ. The CDR3 covers 13 residues. The whole variable domain, filled in from reference TRBV5-1 and TRBJ2-3, reads KAGVTQTPRYLIKTRGQQVTLSCSPISGHRSVSWYQQTPGQGLQFLFEYFSETQRNKGNFPGRFSGRQFSNSRSEMNVSTLELGDSALYLCASSSARGDTQYFGPGTRLTVL.

The chain has TRBV5-4 and TRBJ2-5, with a tentative D call TRBD1 (6 bases). The length of the CDR3 is 14 residues. Germline CDR1 and CDR2: SGHNT and YYREEE (reference sequence). Trimming took off 3 bases at V and 7 bases at J, with 16 bases between the two ends. The chain's CDR3 is CASSWGPEFVTQYF. The CDR3 nucleotides are TGTGCCAGCAGCTGGGGGCCGGAGTTTGTGACCCAGTACTTC.

The chain is built from TRBV5-1 and TRBJ2-1; 7 nucleotides match TRBD2. Trimming took 2 bases from V and 0 from J; bases not matched to a gene: 11. Germline CDR1 is SGHRS and CDR2 is YFSETQ. The CDR3 is 18 residues long. The CDR3 DNA is TGCGCCAGCAGCTTTAGCGGGTCAAGCCCCAGCTCCTACAATGAGCAGTTCTTC. This codes for CASSFSGSSPSSYNEQFF. Full variable domain (remainder filled in from reference TRBV5-1 and TRBJ2-1): KAGVTQTPRYLIKTRGQQVTLSCSPISGHRSVSWYQQTPGQGLQFLFEYFSETQRNKGNFPGRFSGRQFSNSRSEMNVSTLELGDSALYLCASSFSGSSPSSYNEQFFGPGTRLTVL.

V usage is TRBV29-1 and J usage is TRBJ2-1; tentative D call: TRBD1 (6 bases). V lost 4 bases and J 5 bases, leaving 15 bases between the germline ends. CDR1 is SQVTM and CDR2 is ANQGSEA in the germline V gene. This CDR3 region has 14 residues. DNA of the CDR3: TGCAGCGTTGTACACAGGGTTTCTGACAATGAGCAGTTCTTC. Its protein is CSVVHRVSDNEQFF.

This clonotype was seen a few times. V and J are TRBV3-1 and TRBJ2-1, with TRBD1 matching 7 bases. This CDR3 contains 17 residues. The germline V gene has CDR1 LGHDT and CDR2 YNNKEL (reference sequence). With V trimmed by 1 base and J by 0 bases, 6 bases remained unmatched. The CDR3 loop is CASSQVSGTVSYNEQFF. CDR3 nucleotide sequence: TGTGCCAGCAGCCAAGTTTCTGGGACAGTCTCCTACAATGAGCAGTTCTTC.

The chain carries TRBV20-1 and TRBJ1-5; D remains ambiguous. This CDR3 has 16 amino acids. Per the germline V gene, CDR1 is DFQATT and CDR2 is SNEGSKA (reference sequence). Trimming removed 2 bases from V and 0 bases from J, with 14 bases in between. CDR3 in amino acids: CSARIPGEDSNQPQHF. CDR3 DNA: TGCAGTGCTAGAATCCCGGGAGAAGATAGCAATCAGCCCCAGCATTTT.

This clonotype was counted between two and nine times. The gene calls are TRBV20-1 and TRBJ2-3; 7 positions match TRBD2. In germline, CDR1 is DFQATT, CDR2 SNEGSKA (reference sequence). The V gene end was trimmed by 4 bases and the J gene end by 4 bases; junction bases not matched to a gene: 14. The CDR3 is made up of 16 amino acids. In DNA, the CDR3 is TGCAGTGCTAATTTTCTACTAGCGTGGTTCGCAGATACGCAGTATTTT. Translating it yields CSANFLLAWFADTQYF.

The rearrangement uses TRBV7-6 and TRBJ2-2, with no clear D. The CDR3 extends over 16 amino acids. The V end was cut by 2 bases, the J end by 1 base, with 11 bases between. Germline loops: CDR1 SGHVS, CDR2 FNYEAQ. The CDR3, as DNA: TGTGCCAGCAGCTTATATACACCAGAGAACACCGGGGAGCTGTTTTTT. Encoded protein: CASSLYTPENTGELFF.

V gene TRBV5-4 combines with J gene TRBJ2-3; D ambiguous. Per the germline V gene, CDR1 is SGHNT and CDR2 is YYREEE (reference sequence). The V gene lost 0 bases and the J gene lost 3 bases, with 17 bases spanning the gap. The CDR3 has 17 amino acids. For the CDR3, the DNA is TGTGCCAGCAGCTTGGCCCTCGAACTGAGTAGAACAGATACGCAGTATTTT. Translating gives CASSLALELSRTDTQYF.

This clonotype was picked up a small number of times. The V and J genes are TRBV12-3 or TRBV12-4 and TRBJ1-3; D uncertain. Trimming removed 3 bases from V and 0 bases from J, with 6 bases in between. The CDR3 has 14 amino acids. The CDR3 region has the DNA TGTGCCAGCAGTTTCATCGGCTCTGGAAACACCATATATTTT. It specifies CASSFIGSGNTIYF.

The chain couples TRBV20-1 to TRBJ2-7; no firm D call. CDR3 length: 16 residues. CDR1 is DFQATT, CDR2 SNEGSKA, per germline (reference sequence). The V and J ends lost 0 bases and 7 bases respectively, with 22 bases between them. The CDR3 DNA sequence: TGCAGTGCTAGAGAGTCTCGGCCCAGCAGGCCGTGGGAGCAGTACTTC. Translating gives CSARESRPSRPWEQYF.

V usage is TRBV20-1 and J usage is TRBJ2-5, with D tentatively TRBD1 (6 bases). The V end lost 3 bases, the J end lost 5 bases, and 19 bases lay between the germline ends. CDR3 length: 15 amino acids. CDR1 DFQATT and CDR2 SNEGSKA come from the germline V gene (reference sequence). The CDR3 spells CSARDSPWSRETQYF. CDR3 nucleotides: TGCAGTGCTAGGGACAGCCCATGGTCCCGCGAGACCCAGTACTTC.

The chain links TRBV29-1 to TRBJ2-5; no clear D. The germline V gene encodes CDR1 SQVTM and CDR2 ANQGSEA. The CDR3 consists of 13 residues. The V gene lost 4 bases and the J gene lost 5 bases, with 14 bases spanning the gap. CDR3 bases: TGCAGCGTTGCAGAGACTCGTCTGGAGACCCAGTACTTC. It yields the protein CSVAETRLETQYF. The full variable domain, with the rest looked up from reference TRBV29-1 and TRBJ2-5, is SAVISQKPSRDICQRGTSLTIQCQVDSQVTMMFWYRQQPGQSLTLIATANQGSEATYESGFVIDKFPISRPNLTFSTLTVSNMSPEDSSIYLCSVAETRLETQYFGPGTRLLVL.

This clonotype was counted a few times. The chain recombines TRBV7-2 with TRBJ2-5; 8 nucleotides line up with TRBD2. This CDR3 is 14 amino acids long. Germline CDR1 reads SGHTA; CDR2 reads FQGNSA. Trimming cost V 5 bases and J 0 bases; bases outside gene matches: 2. The CDR3 sequence: CASSPLADQETQYF. CDR3 coding DNA: TGTGCCAGCAGCCCACTAGCGGACCAAGAGACCCAGTACTTC.

In this sample, this clonotype turned up many times. V gene TRBV25-1 combines with J gene TRBJ2-7, with D unresolved. Germline assignment: CDR1 MGHDK and CDR2 SYGVNS. The CDR3 has 13 amino acids. Between the trimmed V and J ends, which lost 6 bases and 6 bases, there was a span of 15 bases. The CDR3 nucleotides are TGTGCCAGCAGCCTCTTCGTTGGCTCCGAGCAGTACTTC. This gives the protein CASSLFVGSEQYF.

This sequence joins TRBV12-3 or TRBV12-4 and TRBJ2-1, with 8 bases aligning to TRBD2. The V gene end was trimmed by 5 bases and the J gene end by 2 bases; junction bases not matched to a gene: 14. CDR3 length: 18 residues. Here the CDR3 reads CASSPAQLAGPAYNEQFF. The CDR3 nucleotides are TGTGCCAGCAGTCCCGCGCAATTAGCGGGGCCTGCCTACAATGAGCAGTTCTTC.

The chain carries TRBV6-2 or TRBV6-3 and TRBJ1-5; D is possibly TRBD1 (5 bases). Germline CDR1 is MNHEY and CDR2 is SVGEGT. The V end lost 6 bases, the J end lost 5 bases, and 11 bases lay between the germline ends. The CDR3 spans 13 residues. The DNA of the CDR3 is TGTGCCAGCAGCCATAAACAGGATCAGCCCCAGCATTTT. This gives the protein CASSHKQDQPQHF.